This T cell receptor beta chain was captured in a study of blood T cell repertoires in COVID-19. Study-level background: The cDNA or gDNA used as material had been derived from T cells, B-cell-depleted T cells, or PBMCs.

In the original processing: Cell counts per sample came from amplifying reference gene primers. Using immunoSEQ multiplex PCR, the repertoire was profiled, and TCRdb retains in-frame clones only, with some absent. The DNA gave D and trimming, while V, J and clone size come from that table. The table shows fewer than 200,000 clones, with 60% to 85% occurring only once. V was trimmed by 2 bases and J by 1 base, leaving 8 bases between them. The CDR3 runs to 14 residues. In germline, CDR1 is SGHTA, CDR2 FQGTGA. This clonotype originated in a woman aged 45-60 years with active or convalescent COVID-19. The rearrangement joins TRBV7-3 to TRBJ1-1; D gene unclear. The material sequenced was peripheral blood. CDR3 nucleotide sequence: TGTGCCAGCAGCTTAGTTGGCCAGAACACTGAAGCTTTCTTT. Its protein is CASSLVGQNTEAFF.